This T cell receptor (beta chain) was obtained from a study of early T cells in non-severe SARS-CoV-2 infection. Study information: Sequenced material consisted of bulk RNA (from unsorted whole blood), and chains were unpaired.

In its sample, this clonotype was seen a few times. The antigen is undetermined. Overall study findings and caveats: A preference for anti-spike CD8 responses marked VDJdb matching, which missed private and CD4 specificities.

Germline V gene lookup returns CDR1 MNHNS and CDR2 SASEGT. Losses at the gene ends were 2 bases for V and 0 bases for J; bases not matched to a gene: 9. This CDR3 is 18 amino acids long. Individual cDNA molecules were tagged with unique molecular identifiers, the study reported. From the 5' RACE reads, TCRdb called clonotypes with MiXCR, one entry per CDR3 protein. The repertoire consists of 55,000 to 65,000 distinct CDR3 sequences, with about 10% occurring once and the leading ten covering roughly 6%. The origin of this receptor is an adult who was a healthcare worker with PCR-confirmed SARS-CoV-2 infection or an uninfected control (not recorded which). This rearrangement joins TRBV6-1 to TRBJ2-3, with 9 bases matching TRBD2. Sequencing input: whole blood. The CDR3 region has the DNA TGTGCCAGCAGTGAAAACCATCGACTAGCGGTCAGCACAGATACGCAGTATTTT. Amino acid sequence: CASSENHRLAVSTDTQYF.